The source of this T cell receptor beta chain is a study of beta chain features in type 1 diabetes. Points from the study as a whole: For patients and controls alike, PCR might favor shorter templates to the same degree.

Points on this clone: The antigen remains unidentified.

Isolated RNA was reverse transcribed in full, so expressed TCRB transcripts were sequenced. Profiling relied on immunoSEQ multiplex PCR, and the TCRdb table lists in-frame clones only, not all of them. The sample holds roughly 450,000 clones, about an eighth seen once. Trimming cost V 2 bases and J 3 bases, with 5 bases left between them. The CDR3 has 12 amino acids. From germline, CDR1 is MGHDK and CDR2 SYGVNS. V usage is TRBV25-1 and J usage is TRBJ2-7; no reliable D call. The sequencing sample was made of naive CD4+ T cells from blood. The source is a woman aged 18-29 years in good health. The CDR3 reads CASSEPGYEQYF. In DNA form, the CDR3 reads TGTGCCAGCAGTGAACCAGGCTACGAGCAGTACTTC.